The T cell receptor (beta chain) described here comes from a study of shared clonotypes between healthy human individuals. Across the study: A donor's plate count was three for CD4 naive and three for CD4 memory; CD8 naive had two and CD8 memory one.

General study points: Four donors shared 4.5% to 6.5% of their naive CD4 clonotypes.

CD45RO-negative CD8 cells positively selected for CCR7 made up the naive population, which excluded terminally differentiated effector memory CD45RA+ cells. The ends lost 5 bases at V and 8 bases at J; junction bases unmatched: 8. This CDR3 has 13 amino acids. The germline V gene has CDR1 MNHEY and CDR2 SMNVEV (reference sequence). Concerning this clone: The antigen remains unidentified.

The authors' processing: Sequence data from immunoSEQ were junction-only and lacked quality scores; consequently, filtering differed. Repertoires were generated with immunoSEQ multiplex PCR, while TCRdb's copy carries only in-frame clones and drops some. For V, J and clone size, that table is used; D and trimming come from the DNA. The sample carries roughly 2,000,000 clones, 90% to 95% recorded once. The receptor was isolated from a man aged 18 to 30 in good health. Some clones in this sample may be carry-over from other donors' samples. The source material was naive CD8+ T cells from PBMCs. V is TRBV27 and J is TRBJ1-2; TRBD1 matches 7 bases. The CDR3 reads CASSVDRANGYTF. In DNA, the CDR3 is TGTGCCAGCAGTGTAGACAGGGCTAACGGCTACACCTTC.